This T cell receptor (beta chain) emerged from a study of T cell repertoires in cytomegalovirus infection. Study at large: Public signatures in TCR beta pointed to CMV infection and matching HLA type. Whole-study results and caveats: Based on cumulative public TCR beta family frequency, carriers of CMV plus the relevant HLA were identified. In two of eight donors, the top clonotype was HLA-C-restricted CMV-specific.

There are 16 residues in the CDR3. V lost 9 bases to trimming and J lost 4 bases, with 22 bases between them. The germline V gene has CDR1 LNHDA and CDR2 SQIVND (reference sequence). TCRdb analysed the reads with MiXCR anew, one entry per CDR3 protein. The sample includes under 250,000 distinct CDR3 sequences, about 12% of them seen just once. Remarks on this clonotype: The antigen is unknown.

Sequences were obtained from PBMCs. The TCR comes from a human donor in good health (CMV status not recorded). Some clones in this sample may be carry-over from other donors' samples. This chain joins TRBV19 and TRBJ1-5, with D perhaps matching TRBD1 (5 bases). CDR3 bases: TGTGCCAGCACTGCCGATGGGGCAGGGTGGAATCAGCCCCAGCATTTT. It encodes CASTADGAGWNQPQHF.